One sample yielded the 3 T cell receptor beta chains listed below, sequenced in a study of PD-1 blockade in classical Hodgkin lymphoma. Brentuximab vedotin exposure varied among the patients, all of whom had relapsed after autologous stem cell transplantation. Data came from immunoSEQ multiplex PCR; TCRdb stores just in-frame clones and leaves some out. The sample holds 80,000 to 100,000 clones; 80% to 90% are singletons and the top ten take less than 20%. Sequences were derived from peripheral blood mononuclear cells (PBMCs), sampled before the second cycle of nivolumab. All receptors come from a human donor with classical Hodgkin lymphoma.

The V and J genes are TRBV7-9 and TRBJ2-5; 8 nucleotides line up with TRBD2. The length of the CDR3 is 15 residues. Germline values: CDR1 SEHNR, CDR2 FQNEAQ (reference sequence). V lost 5 bases to trimming and J lost 4 bases; unmatched junction nucleotides: 9. CDR3 DNA sequence: TGTGCCAGCAGCGTTTCAGCGGGAGTGGGAGAGACCCAGTACTTC. This translates into CASSVSAGVGETQYF. Looking up the rest from reference TRBV7-9 and TRBJ2-5 gives the full variable domain: DTGVSQNPRHKITKRGQNVTFRCDPISEHNRLYWYRQTLGQGPEFLTYFQNEAQLEKSRLLSDRFSAERPKGSFSTLEIQRTEQGDSAMYLCASSVSAGVGETQYFGPGTRLLVL.

The chain carries TRBV7-8 and TRBJ1-1; 7 positions match TRBD1. The CDR3 totals 18 residues. CDR1 SGHVS and CDR2 FQNEAQ come from the germline V gene. V lost 1 base and J lost 3; bases outside the gene matches: 14. The CDR3 DNA is TGTGCCAGCAGCTTAGTCAGGGGGAGGGGGCTGGCGGACACTGAAGCTTTCTTT. The encoded protein is CASSLVRGRGLADTEAFF.

The rearrangement links TRBV27 to TRBJ1-2; 9 bases line up with TRBD1. CDR1 and CDR2 (germline): MNHEY, SMNVEV (reference sequence). This CDR3 is built from 13 residues. The junction had 9 bases not matched to a gene; V was cut back by 8 bases and J by 8 bases. The CDR3 sequence is CASGKDRGLGYTF. The CDR3 DNA sequence: TGTGCCAGCGGCAAGGACAGGGGACTGGGCTACACCTTC.